This T cell receptor beta chain was identified in a study of T cell responses to AZD1222 COVID-19 vaccine. Points from the study as a whole: Repertoire sampling occurred only after the peak T cell response. Spike-spanning, vaccine-associated CD4 TCRs were dominant at 160-218 and 743-854. AZD1222 recipients seropositive at baseline numbered only six or seven.

Turning to this clone: What it binds is not known.

The method was immunoSEQ multiplex PCR; TCRdb's version includes in-frame clones alone and lacks a portion of them. The profile shows around 130,000 clones, around 83% of them singletons. Germline V lookup: CDR1 LGHDT, CDR2 YNNKEL (reference sequence). V was trimmed by 4 bases and J by 4 bases, leaving 14 bases between them. This CDR3 region has 14 residues. The chain is built from TRBV3-1 (or the pseudogene TRBV3-2) and TRBJ2-7; D perhaps matches TRBD1 (6 bases). The sequences come from peripheral blood, collected 28 days after the second AZD1222 dose. This receptor was obtained from an adult who received the AZD1222 COVID-19 vaccine. CDR3 DNA: TGTGCCAGCAGCCGCTGGGACATAGAGTACGAGCAGTACTTC. Translation gives CASSRWDIEYEQYF.